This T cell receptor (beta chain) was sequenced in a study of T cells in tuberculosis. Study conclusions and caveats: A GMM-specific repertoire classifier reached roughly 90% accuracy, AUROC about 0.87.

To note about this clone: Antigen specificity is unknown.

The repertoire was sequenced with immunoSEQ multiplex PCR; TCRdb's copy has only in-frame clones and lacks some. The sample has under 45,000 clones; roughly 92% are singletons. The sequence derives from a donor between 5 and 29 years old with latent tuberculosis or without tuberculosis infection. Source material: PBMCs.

The CDR3 DNA reads TGTGCCAGTTCCTCCGGGACAGGGACTGGAAACACCATATATTTT. Its translation is CASSSGTGTGNTIYF. The V call is TRBV19, the J call TRBJ1-3, with 9 positions matching TRBD1. Trimming removed 8 bases from V and 2 bases from J; junction bases left unmatched: 7. CDR3 length: 15 residues. The germline gives CDR1 LNHDA, CDR2 SQIVND (reference sequence).